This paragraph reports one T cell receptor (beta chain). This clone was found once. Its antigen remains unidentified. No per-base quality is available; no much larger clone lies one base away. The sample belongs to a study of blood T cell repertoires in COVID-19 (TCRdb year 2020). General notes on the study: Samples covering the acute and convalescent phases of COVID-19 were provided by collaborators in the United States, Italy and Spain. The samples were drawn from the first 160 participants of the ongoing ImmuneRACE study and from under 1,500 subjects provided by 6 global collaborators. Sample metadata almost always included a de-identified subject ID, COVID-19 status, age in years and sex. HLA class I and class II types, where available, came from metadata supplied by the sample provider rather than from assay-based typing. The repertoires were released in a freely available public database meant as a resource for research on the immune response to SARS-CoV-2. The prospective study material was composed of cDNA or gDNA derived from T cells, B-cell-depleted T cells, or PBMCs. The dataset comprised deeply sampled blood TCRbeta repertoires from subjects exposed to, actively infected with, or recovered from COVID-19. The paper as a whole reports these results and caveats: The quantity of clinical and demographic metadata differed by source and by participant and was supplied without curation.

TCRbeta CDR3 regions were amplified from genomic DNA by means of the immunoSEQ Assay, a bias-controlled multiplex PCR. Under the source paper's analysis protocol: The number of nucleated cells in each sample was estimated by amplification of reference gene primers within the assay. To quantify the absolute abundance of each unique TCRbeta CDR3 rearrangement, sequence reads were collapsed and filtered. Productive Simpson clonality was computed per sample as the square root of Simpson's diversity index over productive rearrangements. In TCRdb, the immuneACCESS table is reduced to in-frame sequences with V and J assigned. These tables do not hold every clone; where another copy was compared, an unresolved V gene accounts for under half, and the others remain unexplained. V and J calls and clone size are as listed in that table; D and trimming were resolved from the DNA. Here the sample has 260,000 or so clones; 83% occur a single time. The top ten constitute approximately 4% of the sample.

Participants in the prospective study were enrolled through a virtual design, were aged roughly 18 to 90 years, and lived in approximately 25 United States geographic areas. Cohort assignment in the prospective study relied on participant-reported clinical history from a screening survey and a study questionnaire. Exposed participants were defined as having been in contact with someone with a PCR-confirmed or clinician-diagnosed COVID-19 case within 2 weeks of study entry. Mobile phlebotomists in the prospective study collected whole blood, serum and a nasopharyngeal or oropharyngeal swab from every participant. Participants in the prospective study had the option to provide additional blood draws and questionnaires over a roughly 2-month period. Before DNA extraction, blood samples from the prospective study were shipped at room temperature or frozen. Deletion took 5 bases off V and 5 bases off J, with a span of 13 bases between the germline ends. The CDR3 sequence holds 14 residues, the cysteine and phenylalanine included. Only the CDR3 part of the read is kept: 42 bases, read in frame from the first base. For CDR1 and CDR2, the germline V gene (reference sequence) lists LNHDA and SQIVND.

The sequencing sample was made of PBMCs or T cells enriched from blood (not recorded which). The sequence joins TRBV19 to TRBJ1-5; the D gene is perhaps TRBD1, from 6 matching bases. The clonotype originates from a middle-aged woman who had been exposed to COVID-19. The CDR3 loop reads CASSLLQGHQPQHF. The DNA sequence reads TGTGCCAGTAGTCTTCTACAGGGCCATCAGCCCCAGCATTTT.